The clone carrying this TCR beta chain was seen more than once but under ten times. Its matching antigen is unknown. Building of the TCR beta libraries involved iRepertoire HTBI primers and Arm-PCR of CDR3 regions. One entry per CDR3 protein, called by TCRdb with MiXCR from the multiplex PCR reads. The table has a few hundred thousand distinct CDR3 sequences, about 22% seen once; the top ten hold about 12%. Described time point: persistent/refractory GD, antithyroid drugs over 5 years with positive TRAb. PBMC RNA served as the TCR library source. Unmatched junction bases numbered 8, after V lost 1 base and J lost 11 bases. The CDR3 covers 15 residues. Germline lookup yields CDR1 SGHAT and CDR2 FQNNGV. The entry originates in a study of regulatory T cells in long-lasting Graves disease. Findings and limits, study-wide: Favored usage of TRBV28, TRBJ1-2 and TRBJ2-5 was recorded in persistent disease.

The sample consisted of peripheral blood mononuclear cells (PBMCs), taken when the disease was refractory, from a patient treated with antithyroid drugs. The chain employs TRBV11-2 and TRBJ1-1, with 12 bases identical to TRBD1. The sequence came from a female donor with Graves disease. DNA of the CDR3: TGTGCCAGCAGCTTAGTGCAGGGACAGGGGGCTGTGGCTTTCTTT. Encoded protein: CASSLVQGQGAVAFF.